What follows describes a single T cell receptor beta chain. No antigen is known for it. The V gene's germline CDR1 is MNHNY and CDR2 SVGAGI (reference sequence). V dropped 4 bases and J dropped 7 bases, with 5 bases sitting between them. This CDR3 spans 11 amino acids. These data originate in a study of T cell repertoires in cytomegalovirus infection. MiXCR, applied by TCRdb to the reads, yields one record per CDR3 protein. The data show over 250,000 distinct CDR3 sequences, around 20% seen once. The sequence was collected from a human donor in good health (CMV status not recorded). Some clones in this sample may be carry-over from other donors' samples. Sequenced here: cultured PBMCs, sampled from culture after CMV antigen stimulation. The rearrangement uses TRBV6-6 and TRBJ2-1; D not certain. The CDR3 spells CASSWMNEQFF. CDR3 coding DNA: TGTGCCAGCAGTTGGATGAATGAGCAGTTCTTC.